Shown below are 30 T cell receptor beta chains from a single sample sequenced in a study of vaccination and CD4 T cells after COVID-19. The sample's treatment: approximately nine-day PBMC culture with coronavirus spike peptide pools or control peptides (ViraFEST assay). An Oncomine TCR Beta short-read assay was used to sequence the DNA from cultured CD4+ T cells. Using its own MiXCR run on the PCR reads, TCRdb lists one record per CDR3 protein. Found here are approximately 19,000 distinct CDR3 sequences, about 60% of them singletons; the top ten hold 8.5% to 10%. What these receptors recognize is not known. The starting material was CD4+ T cells from blood, cultured in vitro, obtained after SARS-CoV-2 vaccination. These receptors were taken from a human donor who had recovered from COVID-19.

The V and J genes are TRBV28 and TRBJ1-1; D is uncertain. Trimming left V 7 bases short and J 7 bases short, with 19 bases between. Germline V gene sequence: CDR1 MDHEN, CDR2 SYDVKM. The CDR3 runs to 14 residues. CDR3 residues: CASIGRVRLIEAFF. DNA for the CDR3: TGTGCCAGCATCGGGAGGGTTAGATTAATTGAAGCTTTCTTT.

The chain has TRBV9 and TRBJ2-2, with D possibly matching TRBD1 (5 bases). Between the trimmed V and J ends, which lost 0 bases and 10 bases, there was a span of 13 bases. From germline, CDR1 is SGDLS and CDR2 YYNGEE. The CDR3 is made up of 14 amino acids. The CDR3 sequence is CASSVAPGPAELFF. Here the CDR3 DNA reads TGTGCCAGCAGCGTAGCCCCAGGGCCCGCGGAGCTGTTTTTT. The entire variable domain, with the rest obtained from reference TRBV9 and TRBJ2-2, is as follows: DSGVTQTPKHLITATGQRVTLRCSPRSGDLSVYWYQQSLDQGLQFLIQYYNGEERAKGNILERFSAQQFPDLHSELNLSSLELGDSALYFCASSVAPGPAELFFGEGSRLTVL.

The genes are TRBV23-1 and TRBJ1-5; D ambiguous. TRBV23-1 is classed as an ORF, of uncertain function. Trimming removed 10 bases at V and 10 bases at J, with 14 bases between. The CDR3 sequence is 11 residues long. DNA for the CDR3: TGCGCCACCCACGAATGGGAACCCCAGCATTTT. Residues: CATHEWEPQHF.

This clonotype has a handful of counts. The chain uses TRBV20-1 and TRBJ1-1; D gene ambiguous. V shed 0 bases and J shed 0 bases, with 8 bases lying between them. The CDR3 runs 14 residues. CDR1 and CDR2 (germline): DFQATT, SNEGSKA (reference sequence). The CDR3 is CSAREGFMNTEAFF. The CDR3 bases are TGCAGTGCTAGAGAAGGATTCATGAACACTGAAGCTTTCTTT.

The chain recombines TRBV20-1 with TRBJ2-7; perhaps TRBD1 as D (6 bases). Trimming pared 2 bases from V and 0 bases from J, leaving 14 bases between. CDR1 is DFQATT and CDR2 is SNEGSKA in the germline V gene (reference sequence). This CDR3 has 15 amino acids. CDR3 coding DNA: TGCAGTGCTAGAAGGGGGTCGGGACCCTCCTACGAGCAGTACTTC. Encoded protein: CSARRGSGPSYEQYF.

The chain links TRBV7-2 to TRBJ2-7; TRBD1 agrees at 7 bases. V trimming: 3 bases; J trimming: 2 bases; junction bases outside the gene matches: 4. CDR3 length: 14 amino acids. CDR1 is SGHTA and CDR2 is FQGNSA in the germline V gene. The DNA for the CDR3 is TGTGCCAGCAGCTTGTCCGGACAGGCCTACGAGCAGTACTTC. Translation: CASSLSGQAYEQYF.

CDR3 residues: CATSRDSKSDQPQHF. The CDR3 region has the DNA TGTGCCACCAGCAGAGATTCCAAGAGCGATCAGCCCCAGCATTTT. The genes are TRBV15 and TRBJ1-5; D is undetermined. In germline, CDR1 is LNHNV, CDR2 YYDKDF (reference sequence). This CDR3 is 15 amino acids long. The ends were cut back, 0 bases at V and 5 bases at J, with 11 bases in the middle.

The chain combines TRBV15 with TRBJ1-2; TRBD1 matches 7 bases. The germline V gene has CDR1 LNHNV and CDR2 YYDKDF (reference sequence). The CDR3 has 13 residues. V lost 7 bases to trimming and J lost 3 bases; unmatched junction nucleotides: 5. Written as DNA, the CDR3 is TGTGCCACCAACAGGGACAGATACTATGGCTACACCTTC. Encoded protein: CATNRDRYYGYTF.

A few counts support this clonotype. The V gene is TRBV5-4, the J gene TRBJ1-2; D is undetermined. V gave up 0 bases and J gave up 6 bases, with 6 bases separating them. Looked up from germline, CDR1 is SGHNT and CDR2 is YYREEE (reference sequence). The CDR3 runs to 12 residues. CDR3 in DNA: TGTGCCAGCAGCTTGGAAGGAAATGGCTACACCTTC. Its translation is CASSLEGNGYTF. Complete variable domain (other parts from reference TRBV5-4 and TRBJ1-2): ETGVTQSPTHLIKTRGQQVTLRCSSQSGHNTVSWYQQALGQGPQFIFQYYREEENGRGNFPPRFSGLQFPNYSSELNVNALELDDSALYLCASSLEGNGYTFGSGTRLTVV.

This clonotype has more than one count but fewer than ten. The gene calls are TRBV27 and TRBJ1-6, with D possibly matching TRBD1 (5 bases). The CDR3 covers 15 residues. Germline CDR1 reads MNHEY; CDR2 reads SMNVEV (reference sequence). With 5 bases removed from V and 13 bases from J, the gap between germline ends came to 21 bases. The CDR3 region has the DNA TGTGCCAGCAGTCCCGCCGGGACCACGCACGTCCCCCTCCACTTT. This gives the protein CASSPAGTTHVPLHF.

This sequence joins TRBV7-2 and TRBJ2-7; no definite D call. V was shortened by 1 base and J by 0 bases, with 10 bases between the two germline ends. Germline CDR1 reads SGHTA; CDR2 reads FQGNSA. There are 15 residues in the CDR3. DNA of the CDR3: TGTGCCAGCAGCTTAGTCGGCAGGAACTCCTACGAGCAGTACTTC. It specifies CASSLVGRNSYEQYF.

The chain recombines TRBV20-1 with TRBJ2-3, with TRBD2 identical over 11 bases. Losses at the gene ends were 0 bases for V and 3 bases for J; bases not matched to a gene: 5. This CDR3 region has 16 residues. The germline V gene encodes CDR1 DFQATT and CDR2 SNEGSKA (reference sequence). In nucleotides, the CDR3 is TGCAGTGCTAGAGATCAGACTAGCGGGGAGACAGATACGCAGTATTTT. This encodes CSARDQTSGETDTQYF.

The table lists this clonotype with a few counts. The CDR3 is CASSSQTWGQGSLHTEAFF. In nucleotides, the CDR3 is TGTGCCAGCAGTTCACAAACTTGGGGACAGGGTTCGCTACACACTGAAGCTTTCTTT. This sequence joins TRBV27 and TRBJ1-1, with 9 bases matching TRBD1. The CDR3 sequence is 19 residues long. Germline CDR1 reads MNHEY; CDR2 reads SMNVEV (reference sequence). Unmatched junction bases numbered 18, after V lost 4 bases and J lost 3 bases.

This sequence joins TRBV20-1 and TRBJ2-6; 7 nucleotides line up with TRBD1. Germline V CDR1 and CDR2: DFQATT, SNEGSKA (reference sequence). V shed 0 bases, J shed 0 bases, and the junction held 5 bases outside the gene matches. The CDR3 covers 17 residues. The CDR3 sequence is CSARDLRDSSGANVLTF. DNA of the CDR3: TGCAGTGCTAGAGATCTCCGGGACAGCTCTGGGGCCAACGTCCTGACTTTC.

This clonotype showed up just a few times. The chain is built from TRBV6-1 and TRBJ1-1; TRBD1 aligns across 7 bases. The V gene end was trimmed by 3 bases and the J gene end by 5 bases; junction bases not matched to a gene: 6. This CDR3 has 14 amino acids. Germline-derived CDR1 and CDR2 are MNHNS and SASEGT. This chain's CDR3 is CASSDPTGSTEAFF. DNA for the CDR3: TGTGCCAGCAGTGATCCGACAGGGTCGACTGAAGCTTTCTTT.

The chain links TRBV28 to TRBJ1-2, with D perhaps TRBD1 (5 bases). This CDR3 has 14 amino acids. V was shortened by 7 bases and J by 7 bases, with 19 bases between the two germline ends. From germline, CDR1 is MDHEN and CDR2 SYDVKM. The CDR3 DNA follows: TGTGCCAGCACCCTGTCTCTACAGGTTGGTGGCTACACCTTC. Its translation is CASTLSLQVGGYTF.

This clonotype was counted between two and nine times. CDR3: CAISDGTGSSQPQHF. The CDR3, as DNA: TGTGCCATCAGTGATGGGACAGGGTCATCGCAGCCCCAGCATTTT. The chain recombines TRBV10-3 with TRBJ1-5; 9 bases align to TRBD1. This CDR3 spans 15 amino acids. The J segment lost 7 bases and the V segment lost 3 bases, leaving 7 bases of the junction unmatched. CDR1 and CDR2 (germline): ENHRY, SYGVKD.

The V gene is TRBV6-1, the J gene TRBJ2-1, with 8 nucleotides matching TRBD1. V was clipped by 6 bases and J by 0 bases; unmatched bases: 4. The CDR3 contains 15 residues. Germline CDR1 is MNHNS and CDR2 is SASEGT. The CDR3 region has the DNA TGTGCCAGCAGATCACAGGGGGACTCCTACAATGAGCAGTTCTTC. This translates into CASRSQGDSYNEQFF.

The chain has TRBV7-3 and TRBJ2-7, with D possibly TRBD1 on 6 matching bases. This CDR3 region has 13 residues. Germline-derived CDR1 and CDR2 are SGHTA and FQGTGA. Trimming took off 5 bases at V and 6 bases at J, with 14 bases between the two ends. CDR3 residues: CASSLDRSGEQYF. For the CDR3, the DNA is TGTGCCAGCAGCCTTGACAGGAGCGGCGAGCAGTACTTC. The variable domain in full, completed from reference TRBV7-3 and TRBJ2-7, reads GAGVSQTPSNKVTEKGKYVELRCDPISGHTALYWYRQSLGQGPEFLIYFQGTGAADDSGLPNDRFFAVRPEGSVSTLKIQRTERGDSAVYLCASSLDRSGEQYFGPGTRLTVT.

The genes are TRBV28 and TRBJ2-5; D may be TRBD2 (5 bases). Germline V gives CDR1 MDHEN, CDR2 SYDVKM. This CDR3 has 15 amino acids. Trimming stripped 4 bases from V and 2 bases from J, with 14 bases between. CDR3: CASSSSIGVQETQYF. CDR3 DNA: TGTGCCAGCAGTTCCTCCATCGGGGTTCAAGAGACCCAGTACTTC. The full variable domain, its missing parts supplied by reference TRBV28 and TRBJ2-5, is DVKVTQSSRYLVKRTGEKVFLECVQDMDHENMFWYRQDPGLGLRLIYFSYDVKMKEKGDIPEGYSVSREKKERFSLILESASTNQTSMYLCASSSSIGVQETQYFGPGTRLLVL.

This rearrangement joins TRBV12-3 or TRBV12-4 to TRBJ2-5, with D possibly TRBD2 on 6 matching bases. The CDR3 consists of 16 residues. The V gene lost 0 bases and the J gene lost 2 bases, with 13 bases spanning the gap. CDR3 DNA sequence: TGTGCCAGCAGTTTAGCGCCGCCAAGCGGGCAAGAGACCCAGTACTTC. Protein: CASSLAPPSGQETQYF.

This clonotype turned up a few times. This rearrangement joins TRBV5-1 to TRBJ1-5; D is unclear. Germline V gene data show CDR1 as SGHRS and CDR2 as YFSETQ. Trimming removed 4 bases from V and 0 bases from J, with 2 bases in between. The length of the CDR3 is 12 residues. CDR3 sequence reads: CASSPSNQPQHF. CDR3 sequence (DNA): TGCGCCAGCAGCCCTAGCAATCAGCCCCAGCATTTT.

J is TRBJ2-7 and V is TRBV5-1, with D unresolved. This CDR3 spans 13 amino acids. In germline, CDR1 is SGHRS, CDR2 YFSETQ. Trimming removed 0 bases from V and 2 bases from J, with 6 bases in between. CDR3 amino acids: CASSLGPAYEQYF. The CDR3 nucleotides are TGCGCCAGCAGCTTGGGTCCGGCCTACGAGCAGTACTTC.

V is TRBV7-2 and J is TRBJ1-1, with D perhaps TRBD1 (6 bases). The V and J ends lost 6 bases and 1 base respectively, with 12 bases between them. CDR1 is SGHTA and CDR2 is FQGNSA in the germline V gene. The CDR3 is made up of 14 amino acids. CDR3 sequence: CASRLKGGNTEAFF. Here the CDR3 DNA reads TGTGCCAGCAGGTTGAAGGGGGGGAACACTGAAGCTTTCTTT.

The chain uses TRBV6-1 and TRBJ1-1; D remains unclear. Germline-derived CDR1 and CDR2 are MNHNS and SASEGT. The CDR3 runs to 13 residues. CDR3 residues: CVTRRTENTEAFF. The CDR3 coding sequence is TGTGTAACCCGACGGACCGAGAACACTGAAGCTTTCTTT.

The chain is built from TRBV7-2 and TRBJ1-6; 7 bases map to TRBD1. The CDR3 has 14 residues. Germline V lookup: CDR1 SGHTA, CDR2 FQGNSA. The trim removed 1 base at V and 9 bases at J, leaving 3 bases unmatched. CDR3 in DNA: TGTGCCAGCAGCTTAGGACAGGGTTTTTCACCCCTCCACTTT. This codes for CASSLGQGFSPLHF.

V and J are TRBV7-9 and TRBJ2-3; a possible D gene is TRBD1 (5 bases). Trimming took off 0 bases at V and 0 bases at J, with 13 bases between the two ends. The CDR3 runs 17 residues. Germline V gene lookup returns CDR1 SEHNR and CDR2 FQNEAQ (reference sequence). In DNA, the CDR3 is TGTGCCAGCAGCTTAGCTGTGGGGCCCCGAAGCACAGATACGCAGTATTTT. This sequence encodes CASSLAVGPRSTDTQYF.

The V and J genes are TRBV28 and TRBJ1-2; D remains ambiguous. V was trimmed by 6 bases and J by 7 bases, leaving 12 bases between them. This CDR3 spans 12 amino acids. The germline V gene has CDR1 MDHEN and CDR2 SYDVKM. CDR3 in DNA: TGTGCCAGCAGGCAAACCGTCCGTGGCTACACCTTC. Translated, it gives CASRQTVRGYTF.

This rearrangement joins TRBV14 to TRBJ1-2; TRBD1 is a possible D gene (5 bases). CDR1 is SGHDN and CDR2 is FVKESK in the germline V gene. Trimming shortened V by 4 bases and J by 4 bases, and 22 bases separated the two germline ends. The length of the CDR3 is 17 residues. The DNA of the CDR3 is TGTGCCAGCAGCCCCCCTGGGGCGGACCGATATTCCTATGGCTACACCTTC. This translates into CASSPPGADRYSYGYTF.

The chain links TRBV28 to TRBJ1-4; 9 nucleotides align to TRBD1. There are 15 residues in the CDR3. The germline gives CDR1 MDHEN, CDR2 SYDVKM. J gave up 8 bases and V 4 bases, and 8 bases lay outside the gene matches. The CDR3 loop reads CASSSRTGGGEKLFF. CDR3 nucleotide sequence: TGTGCCAGCAGTTCCAGAACAGGGGGCGGCGAAAAACTGTTTTTT.